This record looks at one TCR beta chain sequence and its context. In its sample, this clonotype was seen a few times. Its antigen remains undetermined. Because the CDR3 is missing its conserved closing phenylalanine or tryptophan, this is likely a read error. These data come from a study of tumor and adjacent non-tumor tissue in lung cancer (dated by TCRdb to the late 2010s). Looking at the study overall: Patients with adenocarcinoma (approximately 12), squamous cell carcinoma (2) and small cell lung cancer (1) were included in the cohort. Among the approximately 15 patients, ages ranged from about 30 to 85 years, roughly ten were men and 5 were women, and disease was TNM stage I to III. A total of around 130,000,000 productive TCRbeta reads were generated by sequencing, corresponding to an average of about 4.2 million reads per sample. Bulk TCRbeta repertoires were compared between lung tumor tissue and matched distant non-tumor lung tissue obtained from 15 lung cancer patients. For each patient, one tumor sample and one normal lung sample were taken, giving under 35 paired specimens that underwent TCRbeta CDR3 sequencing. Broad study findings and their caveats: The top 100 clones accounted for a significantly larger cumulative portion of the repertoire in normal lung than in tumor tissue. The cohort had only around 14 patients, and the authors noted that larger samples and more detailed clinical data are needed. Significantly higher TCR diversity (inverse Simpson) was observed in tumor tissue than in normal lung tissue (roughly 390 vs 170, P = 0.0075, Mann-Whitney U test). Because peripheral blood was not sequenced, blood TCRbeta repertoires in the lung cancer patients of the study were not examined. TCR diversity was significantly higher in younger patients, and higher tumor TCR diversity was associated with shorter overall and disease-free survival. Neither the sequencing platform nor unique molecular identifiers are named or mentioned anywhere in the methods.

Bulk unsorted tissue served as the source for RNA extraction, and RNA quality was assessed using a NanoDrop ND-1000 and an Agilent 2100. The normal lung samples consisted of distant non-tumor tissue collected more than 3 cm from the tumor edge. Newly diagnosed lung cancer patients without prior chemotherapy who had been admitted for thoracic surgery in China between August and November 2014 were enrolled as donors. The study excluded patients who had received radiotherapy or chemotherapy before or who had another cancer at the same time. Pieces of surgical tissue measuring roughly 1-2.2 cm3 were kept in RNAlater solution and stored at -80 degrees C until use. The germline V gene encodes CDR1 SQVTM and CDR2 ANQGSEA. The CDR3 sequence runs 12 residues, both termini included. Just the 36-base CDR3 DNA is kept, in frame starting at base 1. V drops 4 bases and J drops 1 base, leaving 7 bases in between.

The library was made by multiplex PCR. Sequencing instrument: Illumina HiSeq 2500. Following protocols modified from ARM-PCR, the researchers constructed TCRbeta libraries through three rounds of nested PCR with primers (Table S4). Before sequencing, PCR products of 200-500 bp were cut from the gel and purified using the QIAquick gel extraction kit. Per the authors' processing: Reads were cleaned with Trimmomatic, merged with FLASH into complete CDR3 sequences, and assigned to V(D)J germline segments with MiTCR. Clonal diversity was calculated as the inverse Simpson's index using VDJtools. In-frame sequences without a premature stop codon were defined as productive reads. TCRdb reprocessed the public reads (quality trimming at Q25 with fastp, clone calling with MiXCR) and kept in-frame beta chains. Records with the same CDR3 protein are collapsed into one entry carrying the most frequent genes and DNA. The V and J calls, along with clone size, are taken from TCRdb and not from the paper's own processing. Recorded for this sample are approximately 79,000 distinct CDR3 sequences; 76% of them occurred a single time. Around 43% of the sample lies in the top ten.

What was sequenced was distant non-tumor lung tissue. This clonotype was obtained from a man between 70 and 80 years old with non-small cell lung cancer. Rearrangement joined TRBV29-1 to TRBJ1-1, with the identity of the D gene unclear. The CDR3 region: CSVVMRNTEAFS. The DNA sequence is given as TGCAGCGTTGTTATGAGGAACACTGAAGCTTTCTCT.